This TCR beta chain is drawn from a study of T cell repertoires in cytomegalovirus infection. Study-level results: The ex vivo response was dominated by HLA-C-restricted CMV-specific TCR beta clonotypes.

Looked up from germline, CDR1 is LNHDA and CDR2 is SQIVND (reference sequence). The CDR3 is made up of 14 amino acids. The ends were cut back, 5 bases at V and 1 base at J, with 11 bases in the middle. Points on this clonotype: The antigen is undetermined.

TCRdb fed the reads into MiXCR, producing one record per CDR3 protein. The sample has a few hundred thousand distinct CDR3 sequences, roughly 34% seen once; the top ten hold roughly a sixth. This specimen consisted of cultured PBMCs, obtained from culture after CMV antigen stimulation. The chain uses TRBV19 and TRBJ1-1; D might be TRBD1 (6 bases). The receptor's source is a human donor in good health (CMV status not recorded). Some clones in this sample may be carry-over from other donors' samples. The CDR3 sequence: CASSPKGQNTEAFF. The CDR3 region has the DNA TGTGCCAGTAGTCCCAAGGGACAGAACACTGAAGCTTTCTTT.